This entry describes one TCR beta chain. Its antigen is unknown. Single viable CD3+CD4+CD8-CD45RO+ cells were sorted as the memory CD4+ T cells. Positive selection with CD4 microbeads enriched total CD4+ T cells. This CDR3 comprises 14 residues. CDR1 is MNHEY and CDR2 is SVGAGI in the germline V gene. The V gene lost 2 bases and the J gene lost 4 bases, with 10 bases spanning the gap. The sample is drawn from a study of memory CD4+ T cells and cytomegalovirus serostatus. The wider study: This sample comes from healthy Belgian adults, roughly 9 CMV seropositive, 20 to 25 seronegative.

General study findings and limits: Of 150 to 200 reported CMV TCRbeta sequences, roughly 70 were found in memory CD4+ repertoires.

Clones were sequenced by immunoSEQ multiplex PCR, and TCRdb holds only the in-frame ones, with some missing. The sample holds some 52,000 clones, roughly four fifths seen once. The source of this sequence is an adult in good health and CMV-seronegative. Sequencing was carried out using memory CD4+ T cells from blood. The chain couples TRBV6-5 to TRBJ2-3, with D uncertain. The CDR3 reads CASSYLGTSDTQYF. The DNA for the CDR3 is TGTGCCAGCAGTTACCTCGGCACCTCAGATACGCAGTATTTT.